This T cell receptor (beta chain) was sequenced in a study of blood T cells in healthy people across ages. V gave up 8 bases and J gave up 0 bases; unmatched junction bases: 7. The germline gives CDR1 KGHSH, CDR2 LQKENI. This CDR3 spans 15 amino acids. This clonotype was seen only a few times. Primed by a sample-barcoded 5' primer and a J-beta primer mix, a second PCR proceeded for about 6 to 12 cycles. TCRdb itself ran the 5' RACE reads through MiXCR, one entry per CDR3 protein. The data show around 800,000 distinct CDR3 sequences, 44% seen once. The source material was blood. The chain links TRBV18 to TRBJ2-5; 9 positions match TRBD2. This TCR was recovered from a man aged 55 to 69 in good health. In nucleotides, the CDR3 is TGTGCCAGCAGCCCACGACTAGCGGACCAAGAGACCCAGTACTTC. This translates into CASSPRLADQETQYF.